This TCR beta chain was sequenced for a study of PD-L1 blockade in urothelial cancer (dated by TCRdb to 2016 to 2017). For the study in its entirety: Therapy was started around 2014 for all patients, and atezolizumab 1,200 mg was administered intravenously every 3 weeks. Blood samples yielded a median of approximately 150,000 T cells and more than 80,000 unique TCRs, with median clonality approximately 0.08. Durable clinical benefit was achieved by nine patients but not by the remaining 20. About 85% of the 29 patients were males with bladder-origin urothelial cancer, and about 60% of the 29 reported a prior smoking history. An ECOG performance status of 0 or 1 was recorded for the patients, and 0 to 3 prior chemotherapy regimens had been received by the patients. Blood samples were analyzed at 3 weeks after treatment start (second dose) and at 6 weeks after treatment start. In the same patients, pretreatment tumors underwent whole exome sequencing and RNA sequencing in addition to TCR sequencing. The study was an exploratory multi-omic analysis of somatic, immune and clinical correlates of response to PD-L1 blockade with atezolizumab in urothelial cancer. Durable clinical benefit was defined as a progression-free survival longer than 6 months, and TCR features were additionally tested against progression-free survival and overall survival. Pretreatment blood TCR-seq was available for under 35 patients, at least one posttreatment blood collection was obtained for some 25 patients, and tumor TCR-seq was available for some 25 patients. Pretreatment tumor samples, along with matched peripheral blood collected serially before and after atezolizumab treatment, underwent TCR sequencing.

The CDR3 has 15 amino acids, counting the end cysteine and phenylalanine. The sequence is cut down to CDR3 DNA, 45 bases in frame from base 1. V is trimmed back by 4 bases and J by 4 bases, and the junction contains 2 bases that no gene match accounts for. As encoded in the germline V gene, CDR1 is KGHSH while CDR2 is LQKENI. Synthetic TCR analog templates were spiked into each PCR so that absolute template abundance could be estimated from read counts. TCRbeta CDR3 regions were amplified from genomic DNA with bias-controlled V and J gene primers using the immunoSEQ assay. Sequencing of rearranged TCRbeta segments was done at approximately 20X coverage. On the study's bioinformatics: Clustering was used to correct sequencing errors, and CDR3s were annotated against IMGT to assign V, D and J genes. Only productive TCRbeta rearrangements were used in downstream analyses, excluding out-of-frame or stop-codon sequences. Clonality was calculated as one minus the Shannon entropy normalized by the log of the number of unique productive sequences. Fisher's exact test with Benjamini-Hochberg correction, at a threshold of adjusted p below 0.01, was used to find clones that differed between time points or between blood and tumor. TCRdb re-hosts the immuneACCESS table, in-frame sequences only. Its copies lack some clones; in the studies checked, an unresolved V gene accounts for under half of them, and the cause for the rest is not known. The V and J calls and the clone size are those of that table, but D and trimming were determined from the DNA. The sample table contains 45,000 to 50,000 clones; only one count was recorded for about 81% of them. Approximately 2% of the sample goes to the ten largest clones.

A remark on this clone: There is no known antigen for this receptor. No much larger clone exists at a distance of one base, and base qualities are not known.

Study-level results and caveats: Because of the small sample size (n ≈ 30) and the many exploratory analyses performed, the results are intended to be regarded as hypothesis-generating. A pretreatment peripheral blood TCR clonality below the median was linked to improved progression-free and overall survival. Greater expansion of tumor-associated TCR clones in peripheral blood 3 weeks after the start of treatment was observed in patients with durable benefit (n of about 21, p = 0.022).

This sample's time point label indicates: pretreatment peripheral blood. A cohort of more than 25 patients with locally advanced or metastatic urothelial carcinoma, treated at Memorial Sloan Kettering on a trial protocol, was included. Peripheral blood mononuclear cells were collected pretreatment and during treatment, with between 1 and 8 total time points obtained per patient. The Qiagen DNeasy Blood extraction kit was used to purify genomic DNA from total PBMCs and from tumor samples. PBMCs were collected pretreatment and during treatment, and were isolated and stored as previously described. The sample consisted of PBMCs, taken around atezolizumab (anti-PD-L1) treatment. The V and J segments used are TRBV18 and TRBJ2-1; 12 middle bases align to TRBD1. The sequence came from a man between 45 and 60 years old with urothelial cancer. The CDR3 has the sequence CASSQGQGAYNEQFF. The DNA is TGTGCCAGCTCACAGGGACAGGGGGCGTACAATGAGCAGTTCTTC. The full variable domain, with segments outside the CDR3 supplied by the reference TRBV18 and TRBJ2-1 proteins, appears as NAGVMQNPRHLVRRRGQEARLRCSPMKGHSHVYWYRQLPEEGLKFMVYLQKENIIDESGMPKERFSAEFPKEGPSILRIQQVVRGDSAAYFCASSQGQGAYNEQFFGPGTRLTVL.